Shown below are 13 T cell receptor beta chains from a single sample sequenced in a study of blood T cell repertoires in COVID-19. Libraries were prepared by immunoSEQ multiplex PCR; TCRdb keeps only in-frame clonotypes and omits some of them. This sample carries roughly 200,000 clones, roughly 85% of them seen once, and the ten largest clones take about 4%. The specimen was PBMCs or T cells enriched from blood (not recorded which). The source is a woman in her thirties or forties with acute COVID-19.

Points on this clone: This same CDR3 is encoded by further DNA sequences in the sample. The chain joins TRBV6-5 to TRBJ1-1; D is unclear. Trimming took 2 bases from V and 1 from J, leaving 5 bases between them. Germline assignment: CDR1 MNHEY and CDR2 SVGAGI. The CDR3 runs 13 residues. The CDR3 here is CASSYRRNTEAFF. In nucleotides, the CDR3 is TGTGCCAGCAGTTACAGGAGGAACACTGAAGCTTTCTTT.

This clone was seen just once. The chain carries TRBV6-5 and TRBJ1-2; 12 nucleotides align to TRBD1. Germline loops: CDR1 MNHEY, CDR2 SVGAGI. The CDR3 length is 14 residues. Trimming removed 7 bases from V and 12 bases from J; junction bases left unmatched: 12. The CDR3 DNA is TGTGCCAGCACCGAAAACGGGGACAGGGGGCTTGACACCTTC. Translating it yields CASTENGDRGLDTF.

V is TRBV15 and J is TRBJ2-1; 7 nucleotides match TRBD1. The germline CDR1 and CDR2 sequences are LNHNV and YYDKDF (reference sequence). V was pared by 0 bases and J by 0 bases, with 2 bases of the junction left unmatched. This CDR3 spans 16 amino acids. The CDR3 nucleotides read TGTGCCACCAGCAGAGATCGGACAGGCTCCTACAATGAGCAGTTCTTC. Translation: CATSRDRTGSYNEQFF.

The chain employs TRBV2 and TRBJ1-1; tentative D call: TRBD1 (6 bases). Trimming left V 6 bases short and J 4 bases short, with 12 bases between. The germline CDR1 and CDR2 sequences are SNHLY and FYNNEI. This CDR3 is built from 13 residues. The CDR3 sequence: CASSRGISTEAFF. The CDR3 nucleotides are TGTGCCAGCAGCAGGGGTATAAGCACTGAAGCTTTCTTT.

The chain has TRBV3-1 (or the pseudogene TRBV3-2) and TRBJ2-1; D is perhaps TRBD2 (5 bases). Germline CDR1 LGHDT, CDR2 YNNKEL (reference sequence). This CDR3 contains 15 residues. The V end was cut by 0 bases, the J end by 5 bases, with 11 bases between. As DNA, the CDR3 is TGTGCCAGCAGCCAAGATGTCGGACTTGACAATGAGCAGTTCTTC. This encodes CASSQDVGLDNEQFF.

The chain carries TRBV6-5 and TRBJ2-1; the match to TRBD1 covers 9 bases. In germline, CDR1 is MNHEY, CDR2 SVGAGI. The junction had 8 bases not matched to a gene; V was cut back by 5 bases and J by 6 bases. CDR3 length equals 15 residues. CDR3 coding DNA: TGTGCCAGCAGTCGTACCGGGACAGGGTCCAATGAGCAGTTCTTC. Protein: CASSRTGTGSNEQFF.

The chain recombines TRBV3-1 (or the pseudogene TRBV3-2) with TRBJ1-2; D gene ambiguous. The CDR3 loop spans 14 amino acids. Trimming took off 4 bases at V and 13 bases at J, with 22 bases between the two ends. Germline CDR1 reads LGHDT; CDR2 reads YNNKEL (reference sequence). The CDR3 reads CASSPTLKTLRCTF. The CDR3 DNA is TGTGCCAGCAGCCCCACCCTAAAGACTCTAAGGTGCACCTTC.

This chain joins TRBV12-3 or TRBV12-4 and TRBJ1-2, with a tentative D call TRBD1 (5 bases). The CDR3 sequence is 13 residues long. V lost 3 bases, J lost 5 bases, and 10 bases lay in between. CDR3 DNA: TGTGCCAGCAGTTTGGGGCGTCTATATGGCTACACCTTC. This gives the protein CASSLGRLYGYTF.

The gene calls are TRBV11-3 and TRBJ1-5, with TRBD1 matching 7 bases. V gave up 7 bases and J gave up 5 bases; unmatched junction bases: 8. The CDR3 is made up of 14 amino acids. Germline loops: CDR1 SGHNT, CDR2 YENEEA. CDR3 bases: TGTGCCAGCAAGACAGGGAAGCTGGATCAGCCCCAGCATTTT. Amino acids: CASKTGKLDQPQHF.

The chain employs TRBV5-1 and TRBJ1-1; 8 nucleotides align to TRBD1. With V trimmed by 2 bases and J by 6 bases, 3 bases remained unmatched. The germline CDR1 and CDR2 sequences are SGHRS and YFSETQ. This CDR3 spans 13 amino acids. This chain's CDR3 is CASSFSGGAEAFF. The CDR3 DNA reads TGCGCCAGCAGCTTTTCAGGGGGCGCTGAAGCTTTCTTT. Looking up the rest from reference TRBV5-1 and TRBJ1-1 gives the full variable domain: KAGVTQTPRYLIKTRGQQVTLSCSPISGHRSVSWYQQTPGQGLQFLFEYFSETQRNKGNFPGRFSGRQFSNSRSEMNVSTLELGDSALYLCASSFSGGAEAFFGQGTRLTVV.

J is TRBJ1-2 and V is TRBV12-3 or TRBV12-4, with 9 bases matching TRBD1. The CDR3 has 13 residues. V shed 5 bases and J 11 bases; nucleotides not matched to a gene: 9. Here the CDR3 DNA reads TGTGCCAGCAGTCAGTCCCGGGGACAGGGATACACCTTC. Its translation: CASSQSRGQGYTF.

The V and J genes are TRBV9 and TRBJ1-2; D gene ambiguous. Germline V gene lookup returns CDR1 SGDLS and CDR2 YYNGEE. V was shortened by 3 bases and J by 4 bases, with 16 bases between the two germline ends. This CDR3 comprises 15 residues. In DNA, the CDR3 is TGTGCCAGCAGCGGACTTCGGGGAGTAGGCTATGGCTACACCTTC. Its translation is CASSGLRGVGYGYTF.

The chain carries TRBV5-1 and TRBJ2-7; 9 bases are a match to TRBD1. Per germline, CDR1 SGHRS and CDR2 YFSETQ. This CDR3 has 20 residues. V gave up 4 bases and J gave up 3 bases; unmatched junction bases: 23. The CDR3 spells CASSANPVTGGGIRFYEQYF. In DNA, the CDR3 is TGCGCCAGCAGCGCGAATCCCGTGACAGGGGGAGGCATAAGGTTCTACGAGCAGTACTTC.